Below are 19 T cell receptor beta chains sequenced from a single sample in a study of OX40 agonist ivuxolimab in advanced cancers. Method: immunoSEQ multiplex PCR; TCRdb's copy keeps in-frame clones and lacks some. The sample carries roughly 81,000 clones, more than 75% recorded once. This material consisted of CD4+ or CD8+ T cells sorted from blood, taken in a trial of the OX40 agonist ivuxolimab. These TCRs come from an adult with an advanced solid tumor such as melanoma, head and neck, liver or kidney cancer.

V usage is TRBV28 and J usage is TRBJ2-2; D may be TRBD2 (6 bases). CDR1 and CDR2 from the germline V gene are MDHEN and SYDVKM. V was clipped by 3 bases and J by 0 bases, with 8 bases between them. CDR3 length equals 15 residues. CDR3 protein: CASSLPGANTGELFF. The DNA for the CDR3 is TGTGCCAGCAGTTTGCCGGGGGCGAACACCGGGGAGCTGTTTTTT.

The rearrangement joins TRBV18 to TRBJ2-2; D is uncertain. Germline assignment: CDR1 KGHSH and CDR2 LQKENI. There are 17 residues in the CDR3. Trimming stripped 0 bases from V and 1 base from J, with 12 bases between. The CDR3 DNA sequence: TGTGCCAGCTCACCACCAAGGTTCTCCGGGAACACCGGGGAGCTGTTTTTT. Protein product: CASSPPRFSGNTGELFF.

The chain recombines TRBV5-4 with TRBJ2-5; 9 bases are a match to TRBD1. This CDR3 has 16 residues. The trim removed 4 bases at V and 2 bases at J, leaving 9 bases unmatched. CDR1 SGHNT and CDR2 YYREEE come from the germline V gene (reference sequence). The CDR3 here is CASSNNPGQGQETQYF. The CDR3 bases are TGTGCCAGCAGCAACAACCCGGGACAGGGTCAAGAGACCCAGTACTTC. The variable domain in full, with the rest retrieved from reference TRBV5-4 and TRBJ2-5, is ETGVTQSPTHLIKTRGQQVTLRCSSQSGHNTVSWYQQALGQGPQFIFQYYREEENGRGNFPPRFSGLQFPNYSSELNVNALELDDSALYLCASSNNPGQGQETQYFGPGTRLLVL.

The chain uses TRBV2 and TRBJ2-5; D is unclear. The CDR3 is made up of 13 amino acids. The V end was cut by 5 bases, the J end by 2 bases, with 9 bases between. Germline V lookup: CDR1 SNHLY, CDR2 FYNNEI. The DNA of the CDR3 is TGTGCCAGCAGTATAACTCTTCAAGAGACCCAGTACTTC. Encoded protein: CASSITLQETQYF.

The rearrangement joins TRBV5-5 to TRBJ2-2, with 7 bases fitting TRBD1. From germline, CDR1 is SGHKS and CDR2 YYEKEE (reference sequence). V was pared by 3 bases and J by 7 bases, with 3 bases of the junction left unmatched. This CDR3 comprises 13 residues. CDR3 DNA: TGTGCCAGCAGCTACAGGGGCGGCGGGGAGCTGTTTTTT. It specifies CASSYRGGGELFF.

This sequence joins TRBV15 and TRBJ1-2; D unresolved. This CDR3 is built from 14 residues. V lost 0 bases to trimming and J lost 8 bases, with 13 bases between them. The germline CDR1 and CDR2 sequences are LNHNV and YYDKDF (reference sequence). Here the CDR3 reads CATSREEAGRGYTF. The CDR3 nucleotides read TGTGCCACCAGCAGAGAGGAGGCAGGAAGAGGCTACACCTTC.

The chain is built from TRBV5-1 and TRBJ2-1, with D possibly matching TRBD2 (6 bases). Germline-derived CDR1 and CDR2 are SGHRS and YFSETQ. This CDR3 region has 16 residues. Deletions cut 1 base from V and 0 bases from J, with 11 bases between. This CDR3 is CASSLSAGSSYNEQFF. DNA of the CDR3: TGCGCCAGCAGCTTGTCCGCGGGAAGCTCCTACAATGAGCAGTTCTTC.

The chain joins TRBV29-1 to TRBJ2-1, with 7 bases matching TRBD1. The CDR3 loop spans 15 amino acids. V lost 4 bases and J lost 0; bases outside the gene matches: 6. CDR1 is SQVTM and CDR2 is ANQGSEA in the germline V gene. The CDR3: CSVVEGARSYNEQFF. The CDR3 DNA reads TGCAGCGTTGTAGAGGGGGCGCGCTCCTACAATGAGCAGTTCTTC.

This clone was observed a single time. This sequence joins TRBV9 and TRBJ1-5; D remains unclear. V lost 3 bases and J lost 4, with 14 bases in between. CDR1 SGDLS and CDR2 YYNGEE come from the germline V gene. The CDR3 covers 15 residues. CDR3 in DNA: TGTGCCAGCAGCGGTGGCGGGCTGGGGAATCAGCCCCAGCATTTT. It encodes CASSGGGLGNQPQHF.

The chain combines TRBV18 with TRBJ1-5, with a possible D match to TRBD1 (6 bases). CDR1 and CDR2 (germline): KGHSH, LQKENI. The CDR3 loop spans 15 amino acids. The ends were cut back, 6 bases at V and 4 bases at J, with 16 bases in the middle. The CDR3 sequence is CASSLDRSNNQPQHF. The CDR3 DNA follows: TGTGCCAGCTCCCTAGACAGGTCGAATAATCAGCCCCAGCATTTT.

The gene calls are TRBV5-1 and TRBJ1-3; possible D gene TRBD1, 6 bases. The V end lost 2 bases, the J end lost 3 bases, and 9 bases lay between the germline ends. CDR3 length equals 14 residues. The V gene's germline CDR1 is SGHRS and CDR2 YFSETQ. DNA of the CDR3: TGCGCCAGCAGCTTACAGGGAGATGGAAACACCATATATTTT. Amino acid sequence: CASSLQGDGNTIYF.

This chain links TRBV5-1 with TRBJ2-7, with TRBD2 identical over 7 bases. Germline V gene lookup returns CDR1 SGHRS and CDR2 YFSETQ. This CDR3 comprises 15 residues. Trimming at V came to 3 bases and at J to 6 bases, leaving 12 bases not matched to a gene. The CDR3 region is CASSSLGGDAGEQYF. In nucleotides, the CDR3 is TGCGCCAGCAGCTCCCTGGGGGGGGACGCAGGCGAGCAGTACTTC.

CDR3 sequence: CASSSSYEQYF. The CDR3 region has the DNA TGTGCCAGTAGTAGTTCCTACGAGCAGTACTTC. This chain links TRBV19 with TRBJ2-7, with D hard to call. V lost 4 bases and J lost 1, with 2 bases in between. CDR3 length: 11 amino acids. CDR1 is LNHDA and CDR2 is SQIVND in the germline V gene (reference sequence).

The V call is TRBV5-4, the J call TRBJ2-5; D is undetermined. CDR1 and CDR2 (germline): SGHNT, YYREEE (reference sequence). The CDR3 has 12 amino acids. The V gene lost 0 bases and the J gene lost 4 bases, with 4 bases spanning the gap. The CDR3 reads CASSLALETQYF. CDR3 coding DNA: TGTGCCAGCAGCTTGGCCTTAGAGACCCAGTACTTC.

The chain has TRBV7-2 and TRBJ1-5; D remains ambiguous. Trimming stripped 2 bases from V and 5 bases from J, with 7 bases between. Per the germline V gene, CDR1 is SGHTA and CDR2 is FQGNSA. The CDR3 totals 13 residues. The CDR3 here is CASSLNGYQPQHF. Written as DNA, the CDR3 is TGTGCCAGCAGCTTAAACGGCTATCAGCCCCAGCATTTT.

This rearrangement joins TRBV21-1 to TRBJ1-6. TRBV21-1 is labeled a pseudogene. CDR3 length: 11 residues. This CDR3 reads CASRENSPLHF. DNA of the CDR3: TGTGCCAGCAGGGAAAATTCACCCCTCCACTTT.

This clone is a singleton in its sample. This chain links TRBV6-5 with TRBJ1-1; D is unresolved. Trimming left V 0 bases short and J 1 base short, with 6 bases between. From germline, CDR1 is MNHEY and CDR2 SVGAGI. This CDR3 has 14 residues. Here the CDR3 DNA reads TGTGCCAGCAGTTACTCCACCCCGAACACTGAAGCTTTCTTT. Protein product: CASSYSTPNTEAFF.

The chain carries TRBV5-8 and TRBJ1-1; D is unclear. CDR3 length: 13 residues. V shed 4 bases and J shed 1 base, with 8 bases lying between them. CDR1 SGHTS and CDR2 YDEGEE come from the germline V gene. The CDR3 protein is CASSPRRNTEAFF. CDR3 sequence (DNA): TGTGCCAGCAGCCCCCGTCGGAACACTGAAGCTTTCTTT.

This clone was counted only a few times. The rearrangement joins TRBV9 to TRBJ1-1; possibly TRBD1 for D (6 bases). CDR1 SGDLS and CDR2 YYNGEE come from the germline V gene. The CDR3 extends over 14 amino acids. Trimming left V 4 bases short and J 3 bases short, with 13 bases between. CDR3 residues: CASSPTQGYTEAFF. Here the CDR3 DNA reads TGTGCCAGCAGCCCCACGCAGGGGTACACTGAAGCTTTCTTT.